One and the same sample provided the 16 T cell receptor beta chains below, sequenced in a study of sequential checkpoint blockade in melanoma. The treatment denotes: randomized to nivolumab then ipilimumab (arm A) or the reverse (arm B). TCRdb's copy holds only in-frame clones and misses some; the assay was immunoSEQ multiplex PCR. The sample consists of approximately 1,800 clones, around 20% of them appearing once. The material sequenced was tumor tissue (inferred from file names), taken from a patient given nivolumab and ipilimumab in sequence. The receptors originated from a human donor with melanoma.

The gene calls are TRBV6-8 and TRBJ2-5; 12 bases agree with TRBD2. CDR1 and CDR2 from the germline V gene are MNHGY and SAAAGT. CDR3 length: 13 residues. V was pared by 8 bases and J by 4 bases, with 2 bases of the junction left unmatched. The CDR3 protein is CASGLAGPETQYF. The CDR3 nucleotides read TGTGCCAGCGGACTAGCGGGGCCAGAGACCCAGTACTTC.

The chain links TRBV15 to TRBJ2-1, with 11 nucleotides matching TRBD2. Losses at the gene ends were 0 bases for V and 4 bases for J; bases not matched to a gene: 2. This CDR3 is 16 amino acids long. Germline lookup yields CDR1 LNHNV and CDR2 YYDKDF (reference sequence). The CDR3: CATSRDLAGGYNEQFF. The CDR3 DNA follows: TGTGCCACCAGCAGAGATCTAGCGGGGGGATACAATGAGCAGTTCTTC. Full variable domain (outside the CDR3, taken from reference TRBV15 and TRBJ2-1): DAMVIQNPRYQVTQFGKPVTLSCSQTLNHNVMYWYQQKSSQAPKLLFHYYDKDFNNEADTPDNFQSRRPNTSFCFLDIRSPGLGDTAMYLCATSRDLAGGYNEQFFGPGTRLTVL.

This clone was found a few times. The chain combines TRBV28 with TRBJ1-5, with TRBD1 as a possible D gene (6 bases). Germline loops: CDR1 MDHEN, CDR2 SYDVKM. The germline V and J ends were trimmed by 2 bases and 7 bases, with 15 bases remaining between them. The CDR3 runs to 15 residues. CDR3 amino acids: CASSLIVGAGQPQHF. As DNA, the CDR3 is TGTGCCAGCAGTTTAATAGTGGGGGCAGGGCAGCCCCAGCATTTT.

The V and J genes are TRBV5-1 and TRBJ2-1; possible D gene TRBD2, 6 bases. This CDR3 region has 15 residues. The V end lost 4 bases, the J end lost 8 bases, and 19 bases lay between the germline ends. Germline V gene data show CDR1 as SGHRS and CDR2 as YFSETQ. Here the CDR3 DNA reads TGCGCCAGCAGCCGGGACTGGATCCCATGGGATGAGCAGTTCTTC. This sequence encodes CASSRDWIPWDEQFF.

Judged by abundance, this clone is large. In DNA, the CDR3 is TGTGCCAGCAGCTTAGGCCCCGCGGGTGGTTACGAGCAGTACTTC. This codes for CASSLGPAGGYEQYF. The chain joins TRBV11-3 to TRBJ2-7; possible D gene TRBD2, 5 bases. The V and J ends lost 1 base and 4 bases respectively, with 14 bases between them. The CDR3 contains 15 residues. The germline gives CDR1 SGHNT, CDR2 YENEEA.

The CDR3 sequence: CASSSQQGRNTEAFF. CDR3 coding DNA: TGTGCCAGCTCATCACAGCAGGGACGGAACACTGAAGCTTTCTTT. The chain joins TRBV18 to TRBJ1-1; weak D call: TRBD1 (5 bases). CDR3 length: 15 amino acids. The germline V gene has CDR1 KGHSH and CDR2 LQKENI. The V end lost 5 bases, the J end lost 1 base, and 14 bases lay between the germline ends.

V usage is TRBV28 and J usage is TRBJ2-3, with 7 bases aligning to TRBD2. This CDR3 spans 14 amino acids. CDR1 and CDR2 from the germline V gene are MDHEN and SYDVKM. V shed 3 bases, J shed 4 bases, and the junction held 4 bases outside the gene matches. DNA of the CDR3: TGTGCCAGCAGTTTGCGGGGGTCAGCAGATACGCAGTATTTT. Amino acids: CASSLRGSADTQYF. Supplemented by reference TRBV28 and TRBJ2-3, the full variable domain reads DVKVTQSSRYLVKRTGEKVFLECVQDMDHENMFWYRQDPGLGLRLIYFSYDVKMKEKGDIPEGYSVSREKKERFSLILESASTNQTSMYLCASSLRGSADTQYFGPGTRLTVL.

The chain carries TRBV6-8 and TRBJ1-1; 10 bases map to TRBD1. CDR1 and CDR2 from the germline V gene are MNHGY and SAAAGT. The CDR3 extends over 14 amino acids. The V gene end was trimmed by 5 bases and the J gene end by 2 bases; junction bases not matched to a gene: 2. CDR3 residues: CASSRTGGNTEAFF. CDR3 nucleotide sequence: TGTGCCAGCAGTAGGACAGGGGGTAACACTGAAGCTTTCTTT.

This clone was seen repeatedly, ten times or more. The genes are TRBV23-1 and TRBJ1-1; tentative D call: TRBD1 (6 bases). TRBV23-1 has ORF status, its function being uncertain. V was cut by 6 bases and J by 1 base, with 9 bases left in between. This CDR3 has 13 amino acids. The CDR3 sequence: CASSMDRNTEAFF. DNA for the CDR3: TGCGCCAGCAGCATGGACAGGAACACTGAAGCTTTCTTT.

On this clone itself: The junction does not match germline at one end; this may be a read error. The rearrangement joins TRBV6-8 to TRBJ1-5; tentative D call: TRBD1 (5 bases). CDR3 length: 15 amino acids. Germline V gene sequence: CDR1 MNHGY, CDR2 SAAAGT. The CDR3, as DNA: TGTGCCATCAGTGACTCGTGGGGACCTCTTCAGCCCCAGCATTTT. Residues: CAISDSWGPLQPQHF.

The table lists this clone with a few counts. The chain recombines TRBV5-1 with TRBJ2-2; TRBD2 is a possible D gene (5 bases). The CDR3 is made up of 14 amino acids. Germline V gene lookup returns CDR1 SGHRS and CDR2 YFSETQ. V was shortened by 5 bases and J by 2 bases, with 10 bases between the two germline ends. This CDR3 reads CASRDGLNTGELFF. The CDR3 DNA follows: TGCGCCAGCAGAGACGGACTCAACACCGGGGAGCTGTTTTTT.

This clone appeared a few times. This rearrangement joins TRBV5-1 to TRBJ1-2; 7 nucleotides align to TRBD1. V shed 3 bases and J 7 bases; nucleotides not matched to a gene: 12. CDR3 length: 15 residues. Looked up from germline, CDR1 is SGHRS and CDR2 is YFSETQ. The CDR3 nucleotides read TGCGCCAGCAGCTCAAAACCGGGACAGCTATTTGGCTACACCTTC. Translated: CASSSKPGQLFGYTF.

The chain has TRBV5-1 and TRBJ1-1, with no clear D. There are 15 residues in the CDR3. Trimming removed 4 bases from V and 3 bases from J, with 16 bases in between. Germline CDR1 and CDR2: SGHRS and YFSETQ. DNA of the CDR3: TGCGCCAGCAGCGTGGGTGGATCGGGGTACACTGAAGCTTTCTTT. It is translated as CASSVGGSGYTEAFF.

This clone counts as medium-sized. This chain joins TRBV11-3 and TRBJ1-4; TRBD1 matches 12 bases. This CDR3 has 15 residues. V shed 3 bases, J shed 8 bases, and the junction held 4 bases outside the gene matches. From germline, CDR1 is SGHNT and CDR2 YENEEA. The CDR3 bases are TGTGCCAGCAGCTTGGTGGGACAGGGGGCCGAAAAACTGTTTTTT. Encoded protein: CASSLVGQGAEKLFF.

The rearrangement links TRBV5-1 to TRBJ2-7, with TRBD1 as a possible D gene (6 bases). V was cut by 0 bases and J by 3 bases, with 13 bases left in between. CDR3 length: 15 amino acids. CDR1 and CDR2 (germline): SGHRS, YFSETQ. CDR3 sequence reads: CASSLEVGANYEQYF. CDR3 bases: TGCGCCAGCAGCTTGGAGGTGGGGGCCAACTACGAGCAGTACTTC.

The chain combines TRBV28 with TRBJ1-4, with 9 bases lining up with TRBD1. Germline CDR1 reads MDHEN; CDR2 reads SYDVKM. After removal of 6 bases from V and 4 bases from J, the junction contained 9 bases not matched to a gene. The CDR3 consists of 16 residues. CDR3 DNA: TGTGCCAGCAGCTCGGCTAACAGGGGGCGTAATGAAAAACTGTTTTTT. It specifies CASSSANRGRNEKLFF.